The T cell receptor (beta chain) under discussion was sequenced for a study of control samples from healthy donors and cancer patients. Trimming removed 6 bases from V and 0 bases from J; junction bases left unmatched: 7. Germline V gene lookup returns CDR1 WNHNN and CDR2 SYGVQD (reference sequence). The CDR3 spans 17 residues. Clones were read by immunoSEQ multiplex PCR, and TCRdb kept only the in-frame ones, dropping some. The table lists over 85,000 clones, around 84% of them singletons, with around 40% in the top ten. This clonotype was obtained from a man between 65 and 80 years old with lung cancer. What was sequenced was PBMCs. The chain couples TRBV10-1 to TRBJ2-2; TRBD2 aligns across 10 bases. Here the CDR3 DNA reads TGCGCCAGCAGGGGGGCTAGCGGGGGCTCGAACACCGGGGAGCTGTTTTTT. Amino acid sequence: CASRGASGGSNTGELFF.